This TCR beta chain comes out of a study of T cells in Graves' hyperthyroidism and ophthalmopathy (dated by TCRdb to the late 2010s). Regarding the complete study: Peripheral blood was sampled at the time of initial diagnosis, prior to any treatment. A discovery cohort of about 100 patients, roughly 40 with Graves' ophthalmopathy and about 58 with stable Graves' hyperthyroidism, was used to find distinguishing TCR V-J signatures. An independent validation cohort of 18 to 20 hyperthyroidism patients and approximately 16 patients who later progressed to ophthalmopathy tested prospective prediction of ophthalmopathy. The 100 or so discovery patients were randomly divided into training and test sets at a 7:3 ratio. In addition, the study compared T-cell repertoires in thyroid tissue and in blood from about 6 Graves' hyperthyroidism patients. Once sampling was done, hyperthyroidism patients were given methimazole at a starting dose of 30 mg daily, whereas ophthalmopathy patients were given high-dose intravenous methylprednisolone. The paper describes TCR Vbeta CDR3 sequencing of roughly 130 peripheral blood samples, made up of about 40 ophthalmopathy patients, some 80 hyperthyroidism patients and approximately 17 progressor patients.

Amplification of TCR beta CDR3 regions was carried out from RNA transcripts. The TCR CDR3 was subjected to a first round of RT-PCR using the HTBI primer set and the Qiagen OneStep RT-PCR kit. Libraries were constructed in a second round of multiplex PCR, after which size selection and purification were carried out. Sequencing of the libraries was done on an Illumina HiSeq2000 using paired-end 100 bp reads. Per the source publication's procedure: SOAPnuke was used to process the raw data, throwing out any read that contained adapters or uncalled bases, had a mean Phred below 15, or lacked an exact constant-primer or identifier match. High-quality paired reads were merged using COPE v1.2.5, and each unique nucleotide sequence was defined as a clonotype. MiTCR v1.1 was used to align the clonotypes against IMGT TRBV, TRBD and TRBJ reference segments. Only V-J combinations with frequency above 0.0001, covering roughly 99% of repertoires, were analysed. The TCS score was defined as the ratio of F50 (clonal expansion) to E x V (chaos), calculated using BLOSUM62-based TCRdist between CDR3 peptides within each V-J. Welch's t-statistics and random forest reduced 514 V-J features to roughly 13, which were used in a naive Bayes classifier (R e1071). TCRdb trimmed public reads at Q25 via fastp, called clones via MiXCR and kept in-frame beta chains. CDR3 protein duplicates are merged, each entry listing the most common genes and DNA. TCRdb, not the original authors, processed these V and J calls. Present in this sample are more than 300,000 distinct CDR3 sequences, 15% to 20% of which were seen just once. The top ten hold around a third of the sample.

What the authors observed across the whole study: Most expanded thyroid clonotypes (frequency above 0.001) were also detected in blood, suggesting blood repertoires may reflect thyroid immune responses. Sample size was not statistically predetermined, and investigators were not blinded to group allocation. A 13 V-J signature model separated ophthalmopathy from stable hyperthyroidism, with 87.88% sensitivity and about 81% specificity in cross-validation and 80%/75% in testing. During validation, the model predicted progression to ophthalmopathy a median of roughly 7.1 months ahead of onset, with around 70% sensitivity and roughly 72% specificity.

In its sample, this clonotype was seen many times. Its antigen has not been determined. No qualities accompany the bases; no much larger clone lies one base away. The hyperthyroidism patients were between 18 and 65 years old and newly diagnosed, with a disease duration of less than 2 months. Patients with uncontrolled infections, other autoimmune diseases, pregnancy or lactation were excluded. Diagnoses were established on the basis of clinical symptoms, serum thyroxine and TRAb, thyroid ultrasound, and orbital computed tomography. Blood from progressor patients was collected at the time of first diagnosis with hyperthyroidism, before any ophthalmopathy symptoms had appeared. Ficoll-Paque density gradient centrifugation was used to isolate PBMCs from about 10 ml of fresh peripheral blood. Patients classed as progressors first received a Graves' hyperthyroidism diagnosis and then went on to develop ophthalmopathy during follow-up. Total RNA was extracted using Trizol reagent, and RNA quality was assessed on an Agilent 2100 Bioanalyzer.

The germline V gene provides CDR1 SGHAT and CDR2 FQNNGV. Cut back by 3 bases and 5 bases, the V and J ends lie 13 bases apart. The CDR3 contains 14 residues, cysteine and phenylalanine counted. Only the CDR3 part of the read is kept: 42 bases, read in frame from the first base. This sequence originates from a woman aged 25 to 39 with Graves' hyperthyroidism that later progressed to Graves' ophthalmopathy. Sequenced material: blood. The rearrangement combines TRBV11-2 with TRBJ1-1; tentative D gene TRBD1, with 5 bases matching. CDR3 loop: CASSFPLGETEAFF. The nucleotides read TGTGCCAGCAGCTTTCCCCTAGGGGAAACTGAAGCTTTCTTT.